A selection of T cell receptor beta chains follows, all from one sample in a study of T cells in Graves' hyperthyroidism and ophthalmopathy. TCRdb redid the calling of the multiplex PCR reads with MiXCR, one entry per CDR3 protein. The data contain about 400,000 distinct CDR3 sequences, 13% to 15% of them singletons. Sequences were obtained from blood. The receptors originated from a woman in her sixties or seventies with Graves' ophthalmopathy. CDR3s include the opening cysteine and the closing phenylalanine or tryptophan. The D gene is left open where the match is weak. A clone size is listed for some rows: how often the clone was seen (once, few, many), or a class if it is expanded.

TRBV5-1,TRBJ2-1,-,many,CASSLGGVNEQFF,TGCGCCAGCAGCTTGGGAGGGGTCAATGAGCAGTTCTTC
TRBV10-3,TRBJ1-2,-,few,CAISVTGEGRDYGYTF,TGTGCCATCAGTGTGACCGGTGAGGGGCGGGACTATGGCTACACCTTC
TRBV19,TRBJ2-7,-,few,CASSISGDYEQYF,TGTGCCAGTAGTATCTCGGGGGACTACGAGCAGTACTTC
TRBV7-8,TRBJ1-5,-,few,CASSLGTGSGPQHF,TGTGCCAGCAGCTTAGGGACCGGCTCGGGGCCCCAGCATTTT
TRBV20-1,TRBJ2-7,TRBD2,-,CSADSGRLSYEQYF,TGCAGTGCCGATAGCGGGAGGCTCTCCTACGAGCAGTACTTC
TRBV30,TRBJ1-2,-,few,CAWSFSAVGGGYTF,TGTGCCTGGAGTTTTTCGGCCGTGGGAGGAGGCTACACCTTC
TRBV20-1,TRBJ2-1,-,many,CSARAEGWDNEQFF,TGCAGTGCTAGGGCAGAGGGATGGGACAATGAGCAGTTCTTC
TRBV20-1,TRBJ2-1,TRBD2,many,CSADRTSGSYNEQFF,TGCAGTGCGGACCGGACTAGCGGATCCTACAATGAGCAGTTCTTC
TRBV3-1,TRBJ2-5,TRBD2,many,CASSPNLGLAGGETQYF,TGTGCCAGCAGCCCGAACTTAGGACTAGCGGGAGGCGAGACCCAGTACTTC
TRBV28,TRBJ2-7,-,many,CASRGPLGFNEQYF,TGTGCCAGCAGAGGCCCCCTCGGTTTCAACGAGCAGTACTTC
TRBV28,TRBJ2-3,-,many,CASAAGSTDTQYF,TGTGCCAGCGCCGCGGGGAGCACAGATACGCAGTATTTT
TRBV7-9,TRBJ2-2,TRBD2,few,CASSSSPTSPQHGELFF,TGTGCCAGCAGCTCGAGTCCGACTAGCCCTCAACACGGGGAGCTGTTTTTT
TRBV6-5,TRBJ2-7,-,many,CASSYSSRIYEQYF,TGTGCCAGCAGTTACTCGAGCAGGATCTACGAGCAGTACTTC
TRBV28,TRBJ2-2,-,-,CASSYRVPGELFF,TGTGCCAGCAGTTACAGGGTTCCCGGGGAGCTGTTTTTT
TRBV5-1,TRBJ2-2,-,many,CASSLVSGAGELFF,TGCGCCAGCAGCTTGGTGAGCGGAGCCGGGGAGCTGTTTTTT
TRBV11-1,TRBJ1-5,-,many,CASSLARGRVERNQPQHF,TGTGCCAGCAGCTTAGCGCGGGGCAGGGTCGAGCGCAATCAGCCCCAGCATTTT
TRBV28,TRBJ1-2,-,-,CASSGGQGIYGYTF,TGTGCCAGCAGTGGTGGGCAGGGAATCTATGGCTACACCTTC
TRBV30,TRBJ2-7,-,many,CAWSKDRTGLEQYF,TGTGCCTGGAGTAAAGACCGGACCGGTCTGGAGCAGTACTTC
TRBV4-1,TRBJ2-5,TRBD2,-,CASSQYLAGGGKETQYF,TGCGCCAGCAGCCAGTATCTAGCGGGGGGGGGCAAAGAGACCCAGTACTTC
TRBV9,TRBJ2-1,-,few,CASSAHGGGTYNEQFF,TGTGCCAGCAGCGCCCACGGGGGCGGGACTTACAATGAGCAGTTCTTC
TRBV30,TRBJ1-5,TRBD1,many,CAWSDRGQPQHF,TGTGCCTGGAGCGACAGGGGTCAGCCCCAGCATTTT
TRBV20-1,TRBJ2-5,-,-,CSARDARVETQYF,TGCAGTGCTAGAGATGCGAGGGTCGAGACCCAGTACTTC
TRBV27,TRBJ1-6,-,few,CASSFGKGGDSPLHF,TGTGCCAGCAGTTTTGGAAAGGGGGGTGACTCACCCCTCCACTTT
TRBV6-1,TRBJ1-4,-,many,CASSERDGVNEKLFF,TGTGCCAGCAGTGAAAGGGACGGAGTTAATGAAAAACTGTTTTTT
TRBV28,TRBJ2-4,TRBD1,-,CASSPRDSLAKNIQYF,TGTGCCAGCAGTCCGAGGGACAGTTTAGCCAAAAACATTCAGTACTTC
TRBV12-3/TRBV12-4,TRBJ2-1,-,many,CASSLWGKNEQFF,TGTGCCAGCAGTTTGTGGGGGAAGAATGAGCAGTTCTTC
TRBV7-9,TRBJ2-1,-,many,CASSSRDSDEQFF,TGTGCCAGCAGCTCACGAGACAGCGACGAGCAGTTCTTC
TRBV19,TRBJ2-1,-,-,CASVRPGGEQFF,TGTGCCTCGGTCAGGCCCGGAGGTGAGCAGTTCTTC
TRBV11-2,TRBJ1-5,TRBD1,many,CASSLGGQGRNQPQHF,TGTGCCAGCAGCCTAGGGGGACAGGGGAGGAATCAGCCCCAGCATTTT
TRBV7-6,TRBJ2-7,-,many,CASSLGGLEQYF,TGTGCCAGCAGCTTAGGGGGGCTCGAGCAGTACTTC
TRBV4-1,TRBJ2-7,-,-,CASSQDLGGPGVEQYF,TGCGCCAGCAGCCAAGATTTGGGCGGGCCCGGGGTCGAGCAGTACTTC
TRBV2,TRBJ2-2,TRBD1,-,CASSPGQGYTGELFF,TGTGCCAGCTCACCGGGACAGGGGTACACCGGGGAGCTGTTTTTT
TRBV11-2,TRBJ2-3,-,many,CASSLVPSQDTQYF,TGTGCCAGCAGCTTAGTTCCGTCCCAAGATACGCAGTATTTT
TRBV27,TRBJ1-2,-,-,CASSSRGGVGYGYTF,TGTGCCAGCAGTTCCCGGGGGGGGGTTGGCTATGGCTACACCTTC
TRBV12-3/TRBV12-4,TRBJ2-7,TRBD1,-,CASSFATGGVGRLLGEQYF,TGTGCCAGCAGTTTCGCTACAGGGGGCGTCGGGAGGTTACTTGGCGAGCAGTACTTC
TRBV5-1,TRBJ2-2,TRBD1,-,CASSLVWTGGYPGELFF,TGCGCCAGCAGCTTGGTGTGGACAGGGGGGTACCCCGGGGAGCTGTTTTTT
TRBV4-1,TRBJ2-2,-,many,CASSQGGQPRTGELFF,TGCGCCAGCAGCCAAGGAGGACAGCCACGCACCGGGGAGCTGTTTTTT
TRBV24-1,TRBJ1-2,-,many,CATSDRTVNYGYTF,TGTGCCACCAGTGATCGGACAGTGAACTATGGCTACACCTTC
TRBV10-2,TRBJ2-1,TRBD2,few,CASFSSGRIPRQFF,TGCGCCAGCTTTTCCAGCGGGAGGATACCGCGGCAGTTCTTC
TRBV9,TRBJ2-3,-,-,CASSGGNARDTQYF,TGTGCCAGCAGCGGGGGAAATGCCAGAGATACGCAGTATTTT
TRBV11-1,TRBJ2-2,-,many,CASSRMARTGELFF,TGTGCCAGCAGTCGGATGGCCAGGACCGGGGAGCTGTTTTTT
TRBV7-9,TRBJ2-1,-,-,CASRAAIDNEQFF,TGTGCCAGCAGGGCGGCGATCGACAATGAGCAGTTCTTC
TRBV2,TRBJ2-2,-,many,CASSETGSDTGELFF,TGTGCCAGCAGTGAAACAGGGTCGGACACCGGGGAGCTGTTTTTT
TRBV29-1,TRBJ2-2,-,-,CSGGAQGGELFF,TGCAGCGGGGGCGCTCAGGGCGGGGAGCTGTTTTTT
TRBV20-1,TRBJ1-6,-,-,CSATPAGGSSYNSPLHF,TGCAGTGCTACGCCGGCTGGCGGAAGCTCCTATAATTCACCCCTCCACTTT
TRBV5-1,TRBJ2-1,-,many,CASSPSRLYNEQFF,TGCGCCAGCAGCCCGTCGAGGCTCTACAATGAGCAGTTCTTC
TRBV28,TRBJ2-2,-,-,CASSGGYTGELFF,TGTGCCTCCTCGGGTGGATACACCGGGGAGCTGTTTTTT
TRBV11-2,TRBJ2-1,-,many,CASSLGRGIGYNEQFF,TGTGCCAGCAGCTTAGGTCGGGGGATCGGCTACAATGAGCAGTTCTTC
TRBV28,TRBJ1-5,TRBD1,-,CASGTGEGAMPQHF,TGTGCCAGCGGGACAGGGGAGGGGGCGATGCCCCAGCATTTT
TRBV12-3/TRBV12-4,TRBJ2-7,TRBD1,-,CADSDLTGVNEQYF,TGTGCCGATAGTGATTTGACAGGGGTAAACGAGCAGTACTTC
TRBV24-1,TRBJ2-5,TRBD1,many,CATSDPDRVGETQYF,TGTGCCACCAGTGATCCTGACAGGGTCGGCGAGACCCAGTACTTC
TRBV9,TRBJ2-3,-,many,CASSVLGNTDTQYF,TGTGCCAGCAGCGTACTAGGCAACACAGATACGCAGTATTTT
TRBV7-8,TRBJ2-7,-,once,CASSLVLRSYEQYF,TGTGCCAGCAGCCTAGTCCTTCGAAGCTACGAGCAGTACTTC